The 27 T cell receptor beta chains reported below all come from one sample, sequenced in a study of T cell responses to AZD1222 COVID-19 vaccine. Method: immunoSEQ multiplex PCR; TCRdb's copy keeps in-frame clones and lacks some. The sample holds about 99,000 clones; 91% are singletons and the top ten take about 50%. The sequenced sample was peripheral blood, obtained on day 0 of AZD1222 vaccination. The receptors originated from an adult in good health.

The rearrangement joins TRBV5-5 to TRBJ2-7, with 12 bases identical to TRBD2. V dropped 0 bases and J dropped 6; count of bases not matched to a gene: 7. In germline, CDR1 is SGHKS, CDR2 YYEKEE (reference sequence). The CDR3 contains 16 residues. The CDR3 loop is CASSLGLAGEGFEQYF. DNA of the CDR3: TGTGCCAGCAGCTTGGGACTAGCGGGAGAGGGGTTCGAGCAGTACTTC.

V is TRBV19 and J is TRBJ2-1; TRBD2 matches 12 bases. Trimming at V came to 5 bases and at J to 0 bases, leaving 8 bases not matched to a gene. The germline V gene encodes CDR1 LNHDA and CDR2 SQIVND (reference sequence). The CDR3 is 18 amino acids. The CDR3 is CASSPGLAGRSSYNEQFF. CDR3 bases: TGTGCCAGTAGTCCGGGACTAGCGGGCCGATCCTCCTACAATGAGCAGTTCTTC.

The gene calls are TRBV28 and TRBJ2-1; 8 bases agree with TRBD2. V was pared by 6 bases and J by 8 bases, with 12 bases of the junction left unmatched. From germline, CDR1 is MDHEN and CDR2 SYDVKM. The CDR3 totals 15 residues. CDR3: CASSQRSGSYHEQFF. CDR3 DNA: TGTGCCAGCAGCCAGCGCAGCGGGAGTTACCATGAGCAGTTCTTC.

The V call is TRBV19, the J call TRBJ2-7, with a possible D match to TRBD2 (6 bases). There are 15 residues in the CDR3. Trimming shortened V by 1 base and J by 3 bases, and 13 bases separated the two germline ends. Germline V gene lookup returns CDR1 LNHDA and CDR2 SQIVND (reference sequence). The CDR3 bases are TGTGCCAGTAGTATAGCGGGAGATGGGATCTACGAGCAGTACTTC. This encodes CASSIAGDGIYEQYF.

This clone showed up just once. The CDR3 spells CASSFSVEDTQYF. Here the CDR3 DNA reads TGCGCCAGCAGCTTTAGTGTTGAAGATACGCAGTATTTT. This chain connects TRBV5-1 to TRBJ2-3; D is uncertain. The germline V gene has CDR1 SGHRS and CDR2 YFSETQ. This CDR3 has 13 residues. V dropped 2 bases and J dropped 5 bases, with 9 bases sitting between them.

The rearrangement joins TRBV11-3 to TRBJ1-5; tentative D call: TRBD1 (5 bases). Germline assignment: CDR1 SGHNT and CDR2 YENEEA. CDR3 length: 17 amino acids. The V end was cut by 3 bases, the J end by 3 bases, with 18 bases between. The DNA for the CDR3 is TGTGCCAGCAGCTTTCCGGGGCAGTCGGGGACCAATCAGCCCCAGCATTTT. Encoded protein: CASSFPGQSGTNQPQHF.

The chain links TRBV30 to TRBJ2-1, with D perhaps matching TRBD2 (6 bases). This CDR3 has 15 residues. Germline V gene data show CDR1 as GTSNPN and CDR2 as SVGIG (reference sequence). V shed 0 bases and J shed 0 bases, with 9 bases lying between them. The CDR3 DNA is TGTGCCTGGAGTGTACGGGGGAGCTCCTACAATGAGCAGTTCTTC. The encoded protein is CAWSVRGSSYNEQFF.

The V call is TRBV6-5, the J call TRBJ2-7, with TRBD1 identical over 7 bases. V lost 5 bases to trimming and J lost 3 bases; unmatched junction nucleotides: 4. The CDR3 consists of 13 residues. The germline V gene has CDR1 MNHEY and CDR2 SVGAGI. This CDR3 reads CASSTYRGYEQYF. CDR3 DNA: TGTGCCAGCAGTACCTACAGGGGCTACGAGCAGTACTTC.

CDR3 DNA: TGTGCCAGCAGTCTCGGGGAAGGTAGTGAAGCTTTCTTT. It yields the protein CASSLGEGSEAFF. The chain combines TRBV11-1 with TRBJ1-1, with unresolved D. Germline-derived CDR1 and CDR2 are SGHAT and FQDESV (reference sequence). The CDR3 contains 13 residues. Deletions cut 6 bases from V and 7 bases from J, with 15 bases between.

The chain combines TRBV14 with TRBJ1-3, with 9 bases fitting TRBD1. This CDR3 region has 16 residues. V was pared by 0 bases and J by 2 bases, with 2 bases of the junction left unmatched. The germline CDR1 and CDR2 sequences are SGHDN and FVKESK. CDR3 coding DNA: TGTGCCAGCAGCCAAGAGTGGGACAGGGCTGGAAACACCATATATTTT. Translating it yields CASSQEWDRAGNTIYF.

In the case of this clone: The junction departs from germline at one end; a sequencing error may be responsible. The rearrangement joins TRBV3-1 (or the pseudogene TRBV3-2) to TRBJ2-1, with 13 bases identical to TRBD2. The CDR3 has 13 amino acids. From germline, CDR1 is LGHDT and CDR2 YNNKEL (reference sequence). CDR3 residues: CASSPGTSGTPLF. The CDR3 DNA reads TGTGCCAGCAGTCCAGGGACTAGCGGGACCCCCCTCTTC.

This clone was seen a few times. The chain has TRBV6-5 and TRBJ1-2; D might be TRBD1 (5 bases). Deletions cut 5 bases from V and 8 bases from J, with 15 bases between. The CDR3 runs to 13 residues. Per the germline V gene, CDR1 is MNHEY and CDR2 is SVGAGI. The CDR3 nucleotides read TGTGCCAGCAGTCGACGCCAGGGAGAAGGCTACACCTTC. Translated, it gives CASSRRQGEGYTF.

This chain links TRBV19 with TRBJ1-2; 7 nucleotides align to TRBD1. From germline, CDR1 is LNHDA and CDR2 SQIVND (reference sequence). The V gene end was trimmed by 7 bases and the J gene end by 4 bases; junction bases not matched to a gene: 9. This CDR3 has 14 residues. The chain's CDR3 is CASTGQGVGYGYTF. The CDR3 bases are TGTGCCAGTACCGGGCAGGGGGTCGGCTATGGCTACACCTTC.

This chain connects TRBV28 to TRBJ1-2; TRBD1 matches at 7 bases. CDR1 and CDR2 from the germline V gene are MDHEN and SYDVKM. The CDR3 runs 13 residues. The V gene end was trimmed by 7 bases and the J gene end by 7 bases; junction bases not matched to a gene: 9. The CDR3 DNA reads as TGTGCCAGCACCCAAGACAGGGTAGCTGGCTACACCTTC. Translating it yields CASTQDRVAGYTF.

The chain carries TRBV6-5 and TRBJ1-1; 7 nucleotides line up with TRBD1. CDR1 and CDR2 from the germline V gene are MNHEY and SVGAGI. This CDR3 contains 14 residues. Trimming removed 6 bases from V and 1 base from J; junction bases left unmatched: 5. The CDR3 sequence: CASRRQGGNTEAFF. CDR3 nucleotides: TGTGCCAGCAGACGACAGGGTGGGAACACTGAAGCTTTCTTT.

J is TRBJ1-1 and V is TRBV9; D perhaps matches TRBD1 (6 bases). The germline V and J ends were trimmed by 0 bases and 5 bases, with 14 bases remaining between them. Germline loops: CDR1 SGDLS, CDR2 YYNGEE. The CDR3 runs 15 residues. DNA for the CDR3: TGTGCCAGCAGCGTAGGAGAGGGGGTCTGGACTGAAGCTTTCTTT. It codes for CASSVGEGVWTEAFF.

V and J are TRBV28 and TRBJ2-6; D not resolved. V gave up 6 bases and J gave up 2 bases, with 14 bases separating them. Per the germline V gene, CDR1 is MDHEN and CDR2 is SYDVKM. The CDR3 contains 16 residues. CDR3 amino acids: CASSIGRVAGANVLTF. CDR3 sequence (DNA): TGTGCCAGCAGCATAGGACGGGTGGCTGGGGCCAACGTCCTGACTTTC. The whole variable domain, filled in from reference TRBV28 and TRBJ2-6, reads DVKVTQSSRYLVKRTGEKVFLECVQDMDHENMFWYRQDPGLGLRLIYFSYDVKMKEKGDIPEGYSVSREKKERFSLILESASTNQTSMYLCASSIGRVAGANVLTFGAGSRLTVL.

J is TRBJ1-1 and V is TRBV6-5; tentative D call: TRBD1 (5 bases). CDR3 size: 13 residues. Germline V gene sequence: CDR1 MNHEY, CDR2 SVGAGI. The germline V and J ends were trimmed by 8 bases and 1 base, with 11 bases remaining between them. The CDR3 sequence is CASFGTANTEAFF. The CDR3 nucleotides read TGTGCCAGCTTCGGGACGGCGAACACTGAAGCTTTCTTT.

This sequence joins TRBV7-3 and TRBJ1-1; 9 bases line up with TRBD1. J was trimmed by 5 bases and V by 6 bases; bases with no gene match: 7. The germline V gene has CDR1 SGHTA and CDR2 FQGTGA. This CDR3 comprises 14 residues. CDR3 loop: CASREQGAGTEAFF. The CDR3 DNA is TGTGCCAGCAGGGAACAGGGGGCAGGGACTGAAGCTTTCTTT.

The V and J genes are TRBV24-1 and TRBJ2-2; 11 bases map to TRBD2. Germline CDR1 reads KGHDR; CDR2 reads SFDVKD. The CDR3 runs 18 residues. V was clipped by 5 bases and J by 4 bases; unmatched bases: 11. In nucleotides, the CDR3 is TGTGCCACCAGTGTGGCTAGCGGGAGGCCAGCGACCACCGGGGAGCTGTTTTTT. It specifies CATSVASGRPATTGELFF.

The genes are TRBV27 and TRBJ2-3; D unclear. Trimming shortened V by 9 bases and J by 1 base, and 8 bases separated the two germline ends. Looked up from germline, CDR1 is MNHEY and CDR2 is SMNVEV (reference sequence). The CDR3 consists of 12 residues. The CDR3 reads CASARGTDTQYF. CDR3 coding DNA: TGTGCCAGTGCCCGAGGCACAGATACGCAGTATTTT.

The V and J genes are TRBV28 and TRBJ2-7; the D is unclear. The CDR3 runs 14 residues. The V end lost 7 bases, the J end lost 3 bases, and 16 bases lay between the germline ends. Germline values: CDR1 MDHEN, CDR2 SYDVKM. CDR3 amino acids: CASKNRAAHYEQYF. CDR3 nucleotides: TGTGCCAGCAAGAACCGGGCAGCCCACTACGAGCAGTACTTC. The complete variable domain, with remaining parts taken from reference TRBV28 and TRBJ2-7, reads DVKVTQSSRYLVKRTGEKVFLECVQDMDHENMFWYRQDPGLGLRLIYFSYDVKMKEKGDIPEGYSVSREKKERFSLILESASTNQTSMYLCASKNRAAHYEQYFGPGTRLTVT.

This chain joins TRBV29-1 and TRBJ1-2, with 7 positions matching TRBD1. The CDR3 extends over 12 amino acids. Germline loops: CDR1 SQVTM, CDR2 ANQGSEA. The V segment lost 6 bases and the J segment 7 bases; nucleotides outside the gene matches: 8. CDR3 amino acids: CSVKTGAGGYTF. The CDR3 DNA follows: TGCAGCGTCAAAACAGGGGCGGGTGGCTACACCTTC.

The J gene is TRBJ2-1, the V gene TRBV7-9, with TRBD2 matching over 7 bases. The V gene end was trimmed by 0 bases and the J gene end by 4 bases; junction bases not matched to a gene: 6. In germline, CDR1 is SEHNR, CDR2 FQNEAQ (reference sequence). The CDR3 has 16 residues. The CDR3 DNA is TGTGCCAGCAGCTTAGCTGGCGGGAGCGGATACAATGAGCAGTTCTTC. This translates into CASSLAGGSGYNEQFF.

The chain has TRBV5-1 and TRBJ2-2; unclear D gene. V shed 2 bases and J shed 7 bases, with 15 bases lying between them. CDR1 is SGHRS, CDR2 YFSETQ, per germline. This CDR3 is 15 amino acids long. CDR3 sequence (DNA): TGCGCCAGCAGCTTCGTGACGGCGGCTGGCGGGGAGCTGTTTTTT. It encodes CASSFVTAAGGELFF. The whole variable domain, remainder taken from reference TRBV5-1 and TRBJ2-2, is KAGVTQTPRYLIKTRGQQVTLSCSPISGHRSVSWYQQTPGQGLQFLFEYFSETQRNKGNFPGRFSGRQFSNSRSEMNVSTLELGDSALYLCASSFVTAAGGELFFGEGSRLTVL.

The CDR3 DNA is TGTGCCAGCAGCTTCGCCAAGGGCACGGCTGGAAACACCATATATTTT. Residues: CASSFAKGTAGNTIYF. This chain uses TRBV11-2 with TRBJ1-3; D is uncertain. CDR3 length: 16 residues. V was clipped by 3 bases and J by 2 bases, with 14 bases between them. Germline-derived CDR1 and CDR2 are SGHAT and FQNNGV.

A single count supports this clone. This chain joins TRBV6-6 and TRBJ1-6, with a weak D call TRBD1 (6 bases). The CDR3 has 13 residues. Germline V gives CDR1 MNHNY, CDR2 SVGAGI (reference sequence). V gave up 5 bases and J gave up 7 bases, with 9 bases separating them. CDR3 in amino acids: CASSAQGNSPLHF. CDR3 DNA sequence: TGTGCCAGCAGTGCTCAGGGGAATTCACCCCTCCACTTT.